The clone carrying this T cell receptor (beta chain) turned up a few times. Its target is not known. These data originate in a study of cytomegalovirus exposure and HLA in healthy donors. Both 60 Vbeta primers and 13 Jbeta primers went into the PCR. TCRdb's table, derived via immunoSEQ multiplex PCR, lists solely in-frame clones and lacks some. The profile shows about 180,000 clones, over 70% of them singletons. General study findings and limits: Under in vitro conditions, three CMV-associated chains were confirmed as specific for CMV antigens. It was reported that TCR beta sequences correctly inferred the HLA-A and HLA-B alleles for most subjects.

The V segment lost 6 bases and the J segment 3 bases; nucleotides outside the gene matches: 11. This CDR3 has 15 residues. In germline, CDR1 is LNHNV, CDR2 YYDKDF (reference sequence). The origin of this receptor is a woman aged 60-75 years in good health and CMV-seropositive. The V call is TRBV15, the J call TRBJ2-7, with 7 bases that match TRBD2. Sequencing was done on a sample of PBMCs. Here the CDR3 DNA reads TGTGCCACCAGTCTTGATGGGGGGGGGATCTACGAGCAGTACTTC. This translates into CATSLDGGGIYEQYF.